Below are 19 T cell receptor beta chains sequenced from a single sample in a study of blood T cells in healthy people across ages. Primed by a sample-barcoded 5' primer and a J-beta primer mix, a second PCR proceeded for about 7 to 11 cycles. TCRdb passed the 5' RACE reads through MiXCR, listing each CDR3 protein once. The repertoire has approximately 730,000 distinct CDR3 sequences, around half of them found once; the top ten carry approximately 41%. The sequencing sample was made of blood. Every receptor here comes from a man aged 80 or over in good health.

J is TRBJ1-4 and V is TRBV28; the D gene is possibly TRBD1 (5 bases). Between the trimmed V and J ends, which lost 3 bases and 4 bases, there was a span of 18 bases. The germline gives CDR1 MDHEN, CDR2 SYDVKM. The CDR3 is made up of 17 amino acids. CDR3 nucleotide sequence: TGTGCCAGCAGTTTGGGGGACGGTTTACTTTTTAATGAAAAACTGTTTTTT. Its translation is CASSLGDGLLFNEKLFF.

The chain recombines TRBV20-1 with TRBJ2-7; 10 bases line up with TRBD2. With V trimmed by 6 bases and J by 3 bases, 8 bases remained unmatched. In germline, CDR1 is DFQATT, CDR2 SNEGSKA (reference sequence). This CDR3 region has 14 residues. CDR3 sequence (DNA): TGCAGTGCCCCCCCGACTAGCGGGTTCTACGAGCAGTACTTC. Encoded protein: CSAPPTSGFYEQYF.

The chain links TRBV7-8 to TRBJ2-1, with D maybe TRBD2 (5 bases). The V end was cut by 3 bases, the J end by 3 bases, with 15 bases between. The germline V gene has CDR1 SGHVS and CDR2 FQNEAQ. The CDR3 runs 16 residues. Written as DNA, the CDR3 is TGTGCCAGCAGCTTCGGAGGTAGTGGGTACTACAATGAGCAGTTCTTC. It yields the protein CASSFGGSGYYNEQFF.

Only a few counts were recorded for this clonotype. CDR3 sequence reads: CASSSLTDRSPLHF. CDR3 bases: TGTGCCAGCAGCAGCCTAACGGACCGGTCACCCCTCCACTTT. V and J are TRBV2 and TRBJ1-6; the D is unclear. CDR3 length: 14 residues. The V end lost 6 bases, the J end lost 10 bases, and 16 bases lay between the germline ends. The germline gives CDR1 SNHLY, CDR2 FYNNEI.

The chain couples TRBV7-9 to TRBJ2-1; the D call may be TRBD1 or TRBD2 (7 bases each). CDR3 length: 13 residues. From germline, CDR1 is SEHNR and CDR2 FQNEAQ (reference sequence). The V gene lost 9 bases and the J gene lost 8 bases, with 17 bases spanning the gap. This CDR3 reads CASPGGQMDEQFF. CDR3 in DNA: TGTGCCAGTCCGGGGGGACAGATGGATGAGCAGTTCTTC.

This clonotype occurred a few times. The rearrangement joins TRBV7-2 to TRBJ2-1; TRBD2 matches 7 bases. The CDR3 covers 15 residues. J gave up 3 bases and V 0 bases, and 2 bases lay outside the gene matches. Germline-derived CDR1 and CDR2 are SGHTA and FQGNSA. This CDR3 is CASSLAWGGYNEQFF. The CDR3, as DNA: TGTGCCAGCAGCTTAGCGTGGGGGGGCTACAATGAGCAGTTCTTC. The full variable domain, in which reference TRBV7-2 and TRBJ2-1 provide the parts outside the CDR3, is GAGVSQSPSNKVTEKGKDVELRCDPISGHTALYWYRQSLGQGLEFLIYFQGNSAPDKSGLPSDRFSAERTGGSVSTLTIQRTQQEDSAVYLCASSLAWGGYNEQFFGPGTRLTVL.

The rearrangement joins TRBV5-1 to TRBJ1-1, with D maybe TRBD1 (5 bases). CDR3 length: 15 amino acids. Germline V gene sequence: CDR1 SGHRS, CDR2 YFSETQ. Trimming left V 1 base short and J 3 bases short, with 13 bases between. This CDR3 is CASSLTGSLDTEAFF. The CDR3 region has the DNA TGCGCCAGCAGCTTGACAGGTAGCCTGGACACTGAAGCTTTCTTT. Combining the CDR3 with reference TRBV5-1 and TRBJ1-1 gives the whole variable domain KAGVTQTPRYLIKTRGQQVTLSCSPISGHRSVSWYQQTPGQGLQFLFEYFSETQRNKGNFPGRFSGRQFSNSRSEMNVSTLELGDSALYLCASSLTGSLDTEAFFGQGTRLTVV.

As regards this clonotype: The limits of the CDR3 on the DNA are not certain, so only TCRdb's listed CDR3 is given. The V and J genes are TRBV4-1 and TRBJ2-3; the table gives TRBD1 as D, unverified against the DNA. The CDR3 region is 17 residues in length, termini included. CDR1 is MGHRA and CDR2 is YSYEKL in the germline V gene. This CDR3 is CASSQDFGAGSGRDAYF.

This clonotype showed up just a few times. This chain uses TRBV29-1 with TRBJ2-4; 8 nucleotides line up with TRBD1. The J call may not be correct, given that the DNA end is closer to TRBJ2-7. Germline V gene sequence: CDR1 SQVTM, CDR2 ANQGSEA. The CDR3 totals 15 residues. CDR3 DNA sequence: TGCAGCGTTGAAGGGACAGGGTTGTTTCTAAACGAGCAGTACTTC. Protein: CSVEGTGLFLNEQYF.

This clonotype was seen just once. The chain is built from TRBV20-1 and TRBJ1-5; D perhaps matches TRBD1 (6 bases). The CDR3 covers 17 residues. The germline V gene has CDR1 DFQATT and CDR2 SNEGSKA (reference sequence). Trimming took 0 bases from V and 2 from J, leaving 17 bases between them. CDR3 sequence (DNA): TGCAGTGCTAGAGACCTCGGACAGCCATGGGGCAATCAGCCCCAGCATTTT. Translating it yields CSARDLGQPWGNQPQHF.

J is TRBJ2-1 and V is TRBV27; 7 bases align to TRBD2. CDR1 MNHEY and CDR2 SMNVEV come from the germline V gene (reference sequence). CDR3 size: 16 residues. V was pared by 4 bases and J by 4 bases, with 10 bases of the junction left unmatched. CDR3: CASSSPLADPYNEQFF. The CDR3 DNA sequence: TGTGCCAGCAGTTCCCCCCTAGCGGACCCTTACAATGAGCAGTTCTTC.

The chain employs TRBV20-1 and TRBJ1-5; possible D gene TRBD1, 6 bases. Trimming removed 0 bases at V and 2 bases at J, with 14 bases between. From germline, CDR1 is DFQATT and CDR2 SNEGSKA (reference sequence). This CDR3 is 16 amino acids long. Written as DNA, the CDR3 is TGCAGTGCTAGAGATCGGAGGGGGGCAGGCAATCAGCCCCAGCATTTT. This translates into CSARDRRGAGNQPQHF.

This clonotype was counted only a few times. This rearrangement joins TRBV11-2 to TRBJ2-4, with D unresolved. Germline values: CDR1 SGHAT, CDR2 FQNNGV. The CDR3 runs to 17 residues. V lost 1 base and J lost 0, with 13 bases in between. The CDR3 loop reads CASSLGSGLLAKNIQYF. In DNA form, the CDR3 reads TGTGCCAGCAGCTTAGGTTCAGGATTGCTAGCCAAAAACATTCAGTACTTC.

This clonotype came up a few times. This chain connects TRBV9 to TRBJ2-4; D is perhaps TRBD1 (5 bases). Per the germline V gene, CDR1 is SGDLS and CDR2 is YYNGEE. V was cut by 0 bases and J by 5 bases, with 15 bases left in between. The CDR3 runs to 16 residues. The CDR3 DNA reads TGTGCCAGCAGCGTAGGGGGCCTACCCCCAGAAAACATTCAGTACTTC. This gives the protein CASSVGGLPPENIQYF.

The V gene is TRBV5-1, the J gene TRBJ1-6; D unresolved. The CDR3 sequence is 15 residues long. In germline, CDR1 is SGHRS, CDR2 YFSETQ. The germline V and J ends were trimmed by 0 bases and 7 bases, with 11 bases remaining between them. The CDR3 sequence: CASSLVRNGNSPLHF. The CDR3 DNA sequence: TGCGCCAGCAGCTTGGTACGCAACGGGAATTCACCCCTCCACTTT. Using reference TRBV5-1 and TRBJ1-6 for the parts outside the CDR3, the full variable domain is KAGVTQTPRYLIKTRGQQVTLSCSPISGHRSVSWYQQTPGQGLQFLFEYFSETQRNKGNFPGRFSGRQFSNSRSEMNVSTLELGDSALYLCASSLVRNGNSPLHFGNGTRLTVT.

The chain is built from TRBV6-5 and TRBJ2-3; 10 bases align to TRBD2. J lost 14 bases, V lost 11 bases, and 16 bases had no gene match. This CDR3 is built from 13 residues. CDR1 is MNHEY and CDR2 is SVGAGI in the germline V gene. CDR3 in DNA: TGTGCCGTGGCTAGCGGGAGAGAAAGAGACGCGTATTTT. Its protein product is CAVASGRERDAYF.

With regard to this clonotype: Relative to the germline gene, one junction end is altered; a read error may explain this. The V and J genes are TRBV6-2 or TRBV6-3 and TRBJ2-6, with TRBD1 as a possible D gene (5 bases). The length of the CDR3 is 18 residues. Germline CDR1 reads MNHEY; CDR2 reads SVGEGT. The chain's CDR3 is CASSYAILKSPGANVPTF. The CDR3 DNA follows: TGTGCCAGCAGTTACGCGATCCTTAAATCCCCTGGGGCCAACGTCCCGACTTTC.

At least ten counts were recorded for this clonotype. The chain combines TRBV7-2 with TRBJ2-1; D not certain. The CDR3 totals 11 residues. Germline CDR1 SGHTA, CDR2 FQGNSA. Deletions cut 4 bases from V and 3 bases from J, with 1 base between. The CDR3 DNA follows: TGTGCCAGCAGCTACTACAATGAGCAGTTCTTC. Protein sequence: CASSYYNEQFF.

V and J are TRBV4-1 and TRBJ2-1, with 9 bases fitting TRBD2. V shed 2 bases and J 5 bases; nucleotides not matched to a gene: 10. This CDR3 spans 17 amino acids. CDR1 and CDR2 (germline): MGHRA, YSYEKL. CDR3 amino acids: CASSQPAGLATHNEQFF. The CDR3, as DNA: TGCGCCAGCAGCCAACCAGCGGGACTAGCCACCCACAATGAGCAGTTCTTC.